The T cell receptor beta chain described here comes from a study of T cell responses to AZD1222 COVID-19 vaccine. Study as a whole: Second-dose recipients at about 4 or about 12 weeks were treated as one pooled group. Findings and caveats of the study: Seropositive at baseline were only five or six AZD1222 recipients. Breadth and depth of Spike-specific TCRs rose after two AZD1222 doses. Mostly white British, mostly female donors; authors suggested clonal diversity may be underestimated.

Some clones are missing from TCRdb's copy, which holds only in-frame ones; the method was immunoSEQ multiplex PCR. The table includes some 170,000 clones, 90% to 95% detected once. This clone appeared a few times. No antigen is known for it. This CDR3 is 13 amino acids long. V was cut by 3 bases and J by 5 bases, with 10 bases left in between. The V gene's germline CDR1 is SGHAT and CDR2 FQNNGV. This clonotype originated in an adult in good health. This rearrangement joins TRBV11-2 to TRBJ1-1, with D unclear. Sample: peripheral blood, taken on day 0 of AZD1222 vaccination. CDR3 residues: CASSFERGTEAFF. CDR3 bases: TGTGCCAGCAGCTTCGAGAGAGGGACTGAAGCTTTCTTT.